This T cell receptor beta chain appears in the sequencing data of a study of Tregs in tolerant kidney transplant recipients. Study-level findings and limits: Few patients were studied, so findings need validation in larger groups.

Using immunoSEQ multiplex PCR, the repertoire was profiled, and TCRdb retains in-frame clones only, with some absent. The data hold approximately 260,000 clones, with roughly 84% observed a single time. To note about this clone: What it binds is not known.

With 2 bases removed from V and 13 bases from J, the gap between germline ends came to 16 bases. Germline loops: CDR1 MNHNS, CDR2 SASEGT. The CDR3 runs to 13 residues. Sequencing was done on a sample of CD4+ T cells from blood. The chain combines TRBV6-1 with TRBJ2-3; D is ambiguous. This receptor was taken from a human donor in good health. This CDR3 is CASSEPPTSRKYF. Written as DNA, the CDR3 is TGTGCCAGCAGTGAACCTCCCACAAGTAGGAAGTATTTT.